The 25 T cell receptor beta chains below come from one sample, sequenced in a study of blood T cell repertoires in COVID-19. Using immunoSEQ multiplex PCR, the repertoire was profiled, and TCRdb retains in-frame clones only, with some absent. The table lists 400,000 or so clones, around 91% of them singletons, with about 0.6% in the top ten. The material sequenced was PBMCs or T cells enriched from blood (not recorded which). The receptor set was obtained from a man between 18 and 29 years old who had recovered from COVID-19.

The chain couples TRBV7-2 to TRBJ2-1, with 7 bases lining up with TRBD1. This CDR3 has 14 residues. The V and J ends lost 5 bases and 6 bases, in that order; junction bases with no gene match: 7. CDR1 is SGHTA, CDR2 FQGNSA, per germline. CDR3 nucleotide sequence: TGTGCCAGCAGCCTACTGACAGGGTCCAATGAGCAGTTCTTC. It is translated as CASSLLTGSNEQFF.

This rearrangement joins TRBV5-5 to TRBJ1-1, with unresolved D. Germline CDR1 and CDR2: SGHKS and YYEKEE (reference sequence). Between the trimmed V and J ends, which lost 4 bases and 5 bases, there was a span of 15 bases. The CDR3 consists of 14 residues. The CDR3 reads CASSGRLGRTEAFF. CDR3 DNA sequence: TGTGCCAGCAGCGGGAGGTTGGGCAGGACTGAAGCTTTCTTT.

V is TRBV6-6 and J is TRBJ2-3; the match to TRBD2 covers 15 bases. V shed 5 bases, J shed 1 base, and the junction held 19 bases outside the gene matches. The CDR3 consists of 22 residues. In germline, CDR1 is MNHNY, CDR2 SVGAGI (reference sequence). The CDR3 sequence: CASSPRKPWTSGRAAGTDTQYF. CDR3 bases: TGTGCCAGCAGTCCTAGAAAGCCCTGGACTAGCGGGAGGGCCGCGGGCACAGATACGCAGTATTTT.

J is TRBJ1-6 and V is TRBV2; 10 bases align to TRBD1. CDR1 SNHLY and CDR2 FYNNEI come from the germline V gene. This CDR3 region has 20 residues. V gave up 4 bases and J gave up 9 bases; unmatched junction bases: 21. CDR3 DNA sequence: TGTGCCAGCAGTGGGGACAGGGGAACGTACTCTTTTGACAGGAGTTCACCCCTCCACTTT. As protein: CASSGDRGTYSFDRSSPLHF.

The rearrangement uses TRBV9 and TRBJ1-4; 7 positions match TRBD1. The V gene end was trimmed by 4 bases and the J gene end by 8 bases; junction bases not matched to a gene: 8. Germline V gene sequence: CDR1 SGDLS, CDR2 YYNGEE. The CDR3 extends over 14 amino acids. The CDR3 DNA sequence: TGTGCCAGCAGCCGACAGGGAGAAAGGGAAAAACTGTTTTTT. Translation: CASSRQGEREKLFF.

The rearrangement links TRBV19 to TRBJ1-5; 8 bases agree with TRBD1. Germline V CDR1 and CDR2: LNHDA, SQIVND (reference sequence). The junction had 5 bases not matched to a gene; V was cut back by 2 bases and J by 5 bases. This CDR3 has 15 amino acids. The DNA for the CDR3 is TGTGCCAGTAGTATAACAGGGGGTCGGGATCAGCCCCAGCATTTT. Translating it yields CASSITGGRDQPQHF.

This chain's CDR3 is CASSPRGPLYNYGYTF. For the CDR3, the DNA is TGTGCCAGCAGTCCGCGGGGCCCGCTTTACAACTATGGCTACACCTTC. V usage is TRBV6-6 and J usage is TRBJ1-2, with D tentatively TRBD1 (5 bases). From germline, CDR1 is MNHNY and CDR2 SVGAGI (reference sequence). The CDR3 has 16 residues. V lost 5 bases and J 2 bases, leaving 18 bases between the germline ends.

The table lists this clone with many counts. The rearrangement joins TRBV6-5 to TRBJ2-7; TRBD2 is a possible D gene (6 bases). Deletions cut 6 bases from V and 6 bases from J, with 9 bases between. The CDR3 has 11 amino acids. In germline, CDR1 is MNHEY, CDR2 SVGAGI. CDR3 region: CASSTSREQYF. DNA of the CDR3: TGTGCCAGCAGCACTAGCCGCGAGCAGTACTTC.

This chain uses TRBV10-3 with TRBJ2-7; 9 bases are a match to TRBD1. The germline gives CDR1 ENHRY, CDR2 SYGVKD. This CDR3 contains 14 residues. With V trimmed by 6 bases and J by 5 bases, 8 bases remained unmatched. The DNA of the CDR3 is TGTGCCATCAGCCGGACAGGGGATCAGGACGAGCAGTACTTC. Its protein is CAISRTGDQDEQYF.

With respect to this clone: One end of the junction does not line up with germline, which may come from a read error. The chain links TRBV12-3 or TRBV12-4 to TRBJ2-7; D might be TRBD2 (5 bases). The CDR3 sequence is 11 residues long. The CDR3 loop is CGNSYSYEQYF. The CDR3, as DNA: TGCGGGAACAGCTACTCCTACGAGCAGTACTTC.

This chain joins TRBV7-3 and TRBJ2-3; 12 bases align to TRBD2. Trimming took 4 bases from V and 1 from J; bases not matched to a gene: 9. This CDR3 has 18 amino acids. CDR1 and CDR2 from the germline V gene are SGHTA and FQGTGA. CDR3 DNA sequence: TGTGCCAGCAGCTCCCTAGCGGGAGGGCCATTGGGCACAGATACGCAGTATTTT. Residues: CASSSLAGGPLGTDTQYF.

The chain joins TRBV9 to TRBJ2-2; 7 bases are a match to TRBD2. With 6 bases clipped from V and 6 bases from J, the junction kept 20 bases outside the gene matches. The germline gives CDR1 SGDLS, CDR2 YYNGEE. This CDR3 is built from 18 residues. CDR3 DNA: TGTGCCAGCACCCCCTTGCGGGGGAGTAGGTATTCGGCCGGGGAGCTGTTTTTT. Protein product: CASTPLRGSRYSAGELFF.

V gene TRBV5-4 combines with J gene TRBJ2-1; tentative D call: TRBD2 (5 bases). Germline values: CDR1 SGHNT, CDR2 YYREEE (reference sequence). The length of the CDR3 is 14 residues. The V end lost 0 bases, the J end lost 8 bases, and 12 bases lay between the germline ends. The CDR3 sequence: CASSLGGIGDEQFF. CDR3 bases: TGTGCCAGCAGCTTGGGAGGGATTGGCGATGAGCAGTTCTTC.

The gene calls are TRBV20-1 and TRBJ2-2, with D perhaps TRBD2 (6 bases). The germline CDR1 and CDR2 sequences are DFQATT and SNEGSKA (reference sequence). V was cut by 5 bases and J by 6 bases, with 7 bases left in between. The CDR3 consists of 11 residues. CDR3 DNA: TGCAGTGCTGCGGGACCCGGGGAGCTGTTTTTT. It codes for CSAAGPGELFF.

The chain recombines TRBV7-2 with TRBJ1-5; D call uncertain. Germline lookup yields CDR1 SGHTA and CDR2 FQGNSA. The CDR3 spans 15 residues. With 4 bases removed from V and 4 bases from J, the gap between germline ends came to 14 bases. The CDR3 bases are TGTGCCAGCAGCTCGCAGTTAGCGGCGAATCAGCCCCAGCATTTT. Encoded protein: CASSSQLAANQPQHF.

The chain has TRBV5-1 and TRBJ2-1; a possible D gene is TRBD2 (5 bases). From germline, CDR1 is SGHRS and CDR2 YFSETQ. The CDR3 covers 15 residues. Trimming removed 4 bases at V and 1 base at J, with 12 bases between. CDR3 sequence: CASSHPQRSYNEQFF. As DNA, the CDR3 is TGCGCCAGCAGCCACCCACAGCGGTCCTACAATGAGCAGTTCTTC.

CDR3 DNA: TGTGCCAGCAGCCCAAGCTGGAGCAACACTGAAGCTTTCTTT. Its protein is CASSPSWSNTEAFF. This chain links TRBV7-3 with TRBJ1-1; no clear D gene. Germline V gene lookup returns CDR1 SGHTA and CDR2 FQGTGA. This CDR3 has 14 residues. Trimming removed 5 bases at V and 2 bases at J, with 12 bases between.

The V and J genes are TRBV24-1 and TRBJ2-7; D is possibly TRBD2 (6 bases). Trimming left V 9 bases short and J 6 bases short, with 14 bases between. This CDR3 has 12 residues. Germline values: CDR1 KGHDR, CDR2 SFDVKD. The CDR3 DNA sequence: TGTGCCACCCCTATGGGGGGACGCGAGCAGTACTTC. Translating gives CATPMGGREQYF.

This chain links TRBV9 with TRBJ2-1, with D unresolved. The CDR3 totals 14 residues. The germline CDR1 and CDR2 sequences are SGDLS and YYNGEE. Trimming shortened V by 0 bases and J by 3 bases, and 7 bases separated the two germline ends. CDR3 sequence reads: CASSVGLGYNEQFF. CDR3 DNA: TGTGCCAGCAGCGTAGGCCTAGGCTACAATGAGCAGTTCTTC.

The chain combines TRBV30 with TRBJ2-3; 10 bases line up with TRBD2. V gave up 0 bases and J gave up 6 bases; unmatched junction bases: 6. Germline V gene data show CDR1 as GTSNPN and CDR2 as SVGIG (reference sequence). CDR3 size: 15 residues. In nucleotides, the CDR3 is TGTGCCTGGAGTGTACGAGCGGGAGGGTTGGATACGCAGTATTTT. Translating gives CAWSVRAGGLDTQYF. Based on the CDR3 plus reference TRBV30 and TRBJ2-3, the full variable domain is SQTIHQWPATLVQPVGSPLSLECTVEGTSNPNLYWYRQAAGRGLQLLFYSVGIGQISSEVPQNLSASRPQDRQFILSSKKLLLSDSGFYLCAWSVRAGGLDTQYFGPGTRLTVL.

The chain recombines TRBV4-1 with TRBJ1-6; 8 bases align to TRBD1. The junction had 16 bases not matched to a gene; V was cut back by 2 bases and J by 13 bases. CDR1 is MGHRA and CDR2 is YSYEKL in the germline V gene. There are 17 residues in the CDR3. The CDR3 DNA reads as TGCGCCAGCAGCCAAATTGGGGATGGGACAGGAGTTTTCCCCCTCCACTTT. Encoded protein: CASSQIGDGTGVFPLHF.

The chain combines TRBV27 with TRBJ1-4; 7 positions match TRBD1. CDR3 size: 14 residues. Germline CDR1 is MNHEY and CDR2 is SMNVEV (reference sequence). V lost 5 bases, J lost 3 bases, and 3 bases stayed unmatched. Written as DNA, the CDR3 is TGTGCCAGCAGTAGACAGGGACCTAATGAAAAACTGTTTTTT. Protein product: CASSRQGPNEKLFF. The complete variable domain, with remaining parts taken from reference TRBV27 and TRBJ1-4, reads EAQVTQNPRYLITVTGKKLTVTCSQNMNHEYMSWYRQDPGLGLRQIYYSMNVEVTDKGDVPEGYKVSRKEKRNFPLILESPSPNQTSLYFCASSRQGPNEKLFFGSGTQLSVL.

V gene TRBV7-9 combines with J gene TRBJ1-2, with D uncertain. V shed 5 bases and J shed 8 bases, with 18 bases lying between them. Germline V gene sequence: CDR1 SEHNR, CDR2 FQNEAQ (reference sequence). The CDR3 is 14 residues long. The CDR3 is CASSPTDLKRGYTF. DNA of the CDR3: TGTGCCAGCAGCCCAACCGACCTAAAGAGGGGCTACACCTTC.

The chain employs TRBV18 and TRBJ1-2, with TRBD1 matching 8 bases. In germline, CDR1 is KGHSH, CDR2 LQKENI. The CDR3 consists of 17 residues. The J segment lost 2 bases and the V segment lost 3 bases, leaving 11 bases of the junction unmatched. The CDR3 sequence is CASSPASKRQGNYGYTF. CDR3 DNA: TGTGCCAGCTCACCCGCATCCAAAAGACAGGGGAACTATGGCTACACCTTC.

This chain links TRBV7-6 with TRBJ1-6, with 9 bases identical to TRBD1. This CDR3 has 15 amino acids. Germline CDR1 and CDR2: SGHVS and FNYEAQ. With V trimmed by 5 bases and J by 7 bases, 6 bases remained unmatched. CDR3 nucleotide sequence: TGTGCCAGCAGCCCCGGGACAGGGAACAATTCACCCCTCCACTTT. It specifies CASSPGTGNNSPLHF.